Listed below are T cell receptor beta chains from one sample, sequenced in a study of monozygotic twins with inflammatory bowel disease. After re-calling the 5' RACE reads, TCRdb lists one entry per CDR3 protein, DNA absent. Its clone listing holds about 350,000 distinct CDR3 sequences. The specimen sequenced was blood. These receptors were taken from a human donor with ulcerative colitis or Crohn's disease, or a healthy co-twin of an affected twin (not recorded which). Each CDR3 is given with its conserved first and last residue.

V: TRBV4-1; J: TRBJ1-6; CDR3: CAGSQGGNSPLHF
V: TRBV24-1; J: TRBJ2-3; CDR3: CAILDTTDTQYF
V: TRBV20-1; J: TRBJ1-5; CDR3: CSASGTKRGNQPQHF
V: TRBV28; J: TRBJ2-7; CDR3: CASSSPLPGQGYEQYF
V: TRBV5-1; J: TRBJ2-3; CDR3: CASSFRSDRGIDTQYF
V: TRBV4-3; J: TRBJ1-4; CDR3: CASTPDRVNEKLFF
V: TRBV20-1; J: TRBJ2-7; CDR3: CSASDGRFLYEQYF
V: TRBV2; J: TRBJ1-1; CDR3: CASSVAFLNEAFF
V: TRBV20-1; J: TRBJ2-7; CDR3: CSVRQGSYEQYF
V: TRBV20-1; J: TRBJ2-1; CDR3: CSARDDASGGRRDEQFF
V: TRBV10-3; J: TRBJ2-7; CDR3: CAISDRTRPSSYEQYF
V: TRBV27; J: TRBJ2-1; CDR3: CASSWGGGSYNEQFF
V: TRBV27; J: TRBJ2-3; CDR3: CASRWSGGGADTQYF
V: TRBV15; J: TRBJ2-7; CDR3: CATSSGTGAVGEQYF
V: TRBV7-2; J: TRBJ2-1; CDR3: CASSLTSANEQFF
V: TRBV5-1; J: TRBJ2-2; CDR3: CASSLPSPNTGELFF
V: TRBV20-1; J: TRBJ2-5; CDR3: CSASKGTSGGAYETQYF
V: TRBV7-8; J: TRBJ2-2; CDR3: CASSLVAGTGLTGELSF
V: TRBV7-8; J: TRBJ1-2; CDR3: CASSPRDRANYGYTF
V: TRBV10-1; J: TRBJ2-1; CDR3: CASSESRGSYNEQFF
V: TRBV5-5; J: TRBJ1-2; CDR3: CASSLDRANYGYTF
V: TRBV29-1; J: TRBJ2-7; CDR3: CSAGGVGEQYF
V: TRBV20-1; J: TRBJ2-1; CDR3: CSATEPPRLSSYNEQFF
V: TRBV7-9; J: TRBJ1-5; CDR3: CASSSGTDNQPQHF
V: TRBV4-1; J: TRBJ2-5; CDR3: CASSHYLVGEQETQYF
V: TRBV12-3/TRBV12-4; J: TRBJ2-5; CDR3: CASSPVRQLETQYF
V: TRBV5-1; J: TRBJ1-2; CDR3: CASGPGSGYGYTF
V: TRBV19; J: TRBJ1-1; CDR3: CASSSQGTLNTEAFF
V: TRBV27; J: TRBJ2-3; CDR3: CASSYQTRGGPQYF
V: TRBV7-9; J: TRBJ1-5; CDR3: CASSSSRGTSQHF
V: TRBV28; J: TRBJ1-3; CDR3: CASSPGTGAEDTIYF
V: TRBV7-2; J: TRBJ1-1; CDR3: CASSLQTGFNTEAFF